This T cell receptor beta chain was obtained from a study of lymphopenia after photon versus proton radiotherapy. Libraries were prepared by immunoSEQ multiplex PCR; TCRdb keeps only in-frame clonotypes and omits some of them. The sample records about 20,000 clones, about four fifths being singletons. Source: peripheral blood, taken from a patient treated with photon-based radiotherapy. This TCR was recovered from a woman in her forties or fifties with pancreatic cancer.

The CDR3 loop reads CASSVGVGYNEQFF. CDR3 nucleotide sequence: TGTGCCAGCAGCGTCGGAGTGGGGTACAATGAGCAGTTCTTC. The chain is built from TRBV7-2 and TRBJ2-1; no definite D call. This CDR3 spans 14 amino acids. Trimming removed 5 bases at V and 4 bases at J, with 12 bases between. In germline, CDR1 is SGHTA, CDR2 FQGNSA. The complete variable domain, with remaining parts taken from reference TRBV7-2 and TRBJ2-1, reads GAGVSQSPSNKVTEKGKDVELRCDPISGHTALYWYRQSLGQGLEFLIYFQGNSAPDKSGLPSDRFSAERTGGSVSTLTIQRTQQEDSAVYLCASSVGVGYNEQFFGPGTRLTVL.